The 31 T cell receptor beta chains below were found in one sample sequenced in a study of OX40 agonist ivuxolimab in advanced cancers. Assay used: immunoSEQ multiplex PCR; TCRdb lists only in-frame clones, some missing. This sample has tens of thousands of clones, with approximately 86% found just once. The source material was CD4+ or CD8+ T cells sorted from blood, sampled in a trial of the OX40 agonist ivuxolimab. The receptors come from an adult with an advanced solid tumor such as melanoma, head and neck, liver or kidney cancer.

The V and J genes are TRBV4-3 and TRBJ2-1; TRBD2 agrees at 10 bases. CDR1 is LGHNA and CDR2 is YSLEER in the germline V gene. Losses at the gene ends were 0 bases for V and 8 bases for J; bases not matched to a gene: 10. This CDR3 is 17 amino acids long. CDR3 nucleotide sequence: TGCGCCAGCAGCCAAGAAACTAGCGGGGACCCCGTCTATGAGCAGTTCTTC. This sequence encodes CASSQETSGDPVYEQFF.

V is TRBV11-2 and J is TRBJ2-7; a possible D gene is TRBD2 (6 bases). This CDR3 spans 14 amino acids. Germline V gene sequence: CDR1 SGHAT, CDR2 FQNNGV. The V end lost 6 bases, the J end lost 4 bases, and 16 bases lay between the germline ends. The DNA of the CDR3 is TGTGCCAGCAGTTTCGGGACTTTTTCTTACGAGCAGTACTTC. This sequence encodes CASSFGTFSYEQYF.

The V and J genes are TRBV10-1 and TRBJ2-5; 9 positions match TRBD2. Germline CDR1 reads WNHNN; CDR2 reads SYGVQD (reference sequence). This CDR3 contains 15 residues. Trimming cost V 5 bases and J 4 bases; bases outside gene matches: 8. The CDR3 protein is CASSFPQRGVETQYF. The CDR3 coding sequence is TGCGCCAGCAGTTTCCCCCAGCGGGGGGTAGAGACCCAGTACTTC.

The gene calls are TRBV27 and TRBJ1-5, with D perhaps TRBD1 (5 bases). The CDR3 sequence is 14 residues long. Germline V gene data show CDR1 as MNHEY and CDR2 as SMNVEV (reference sequence). V was clipped by 6 bases and J by 6 bases, with 15 bases between them. The CDR3 loop is CASSLVGGTQPQHF. The CDR3 nucleotides are TGTGCCAGCAGCCTAGTGGGGGGGACTCAGCCCCAGCATTTT.

The chain's CDR3 is CASSGIRDRVQETQYF. The CDR3 DNA sequence: TGTGCCAGCAGCGGAATCCGGGACAGGGTACAAGAGACCCAGTACTTC. The V gene is TRBV7-9, the J gene TRBJ2-5, with TRBD1 matching 9 bases. The junction had 9 bases not matched to a gene; V was cut back by 5 bases and J by 2 bases. The CDR3 has 16 residues. In germline, CDR1 is SEHNR, CDR2 FQNEAQ (reference sequence).

This chain links TRBV7-9 with TRBJ2-1, with TRBD1 matching over 12 bases. The length of the CDR3 is 15 residues. Germline trimming cut 4 bases from V and 4 bases from J; bases unmatched to any gene: 2. Germline loops: CDR1 SEHNR, CDR2 FQNEAQ (reference sequence). This chain's CDR3 is CASSWDRGLYNEQFF. In DNA, the CDR3 is TGTGCCAGCAGCTGGGACAGGGGGCTATACAATGAGCAGTTCTTC.

The chain combines TRBV6-1 with TRBJ1-5, with a possible D match to TRBD1 (6 bases). Between the trimmed V and J ends, which lost 7 bases and 0 bases, there was a span of 13 bases. Germline lookup yields CDR1 MNHNS and CDR2 SASEGT. This CDR3 comprises 15 residues. The chain's CDR3 is CASTSGQYSNQPQHF. The CDR3 DNA reads TGTGCCAGCACCTCCGGACAGTATAGCAATCAGCCCCAGCATTTT.

The chain uses TRBV7-6 and TRBJ2-1, with D maybe TRBD2 (6 bases). This CDR3 comprises 12 residues. Germline assignment: CDR1 SGHVS and CDR2 FNYEAQ. The V gene lost 4 bases and the J gene lost 9 bases, with 10 bases spanning the gap. CDR3 region: CASSSLGGEQFF. CDR3 coding DNA: TGTGCCAGCAGCTCCCTGGGAGGTGAGCAGTTCTTC. Based on the CDR3 plus reference TRBV7-6 and TRBJ2-1, the full variable domain is GAGVSQSPRYKVTKRGQDVALRCDPISGHVSLYWYRQALGQGPEFLTYFNYEAQQDKSGLPNDRFSAERPEGSISTLTIQRTEQRDSAMYRCASSSLGGEQFFGPGTRLTVL.

The chain has TRBV6-5 and TRBJ1-2, with TRBD1 matching over 7 bases. CDR1 is MNHEY, CDR2 SVGAGI, per germline. V was clipped by 8 bases and J by 5 bases; unmatched bases: 11. The CDR3 loop spans 14 amino acids. CDR3 residues: CASGLSGQIYGYTF. In DNA, the CDR3 is TGTGCCAGCGGACTTTCGGGACAGATATATGGCTACACCTTC.

The chain is built from TRBV29-1 and TRBJ2-3; TRBD2 might be the D (6 bases). Trimming stripped 4 bases from V and 0 bases from J, with 11 bases between. This CDR3 is built from 14 residues. CDR1 and CDR2 from the germline V gene are SQVTM and ANQGSEA. Written as DNA, the CDR3 is TGCAGCGTTGTAGCGGTGGATAGCACAGATACGCAGTATTTT. As protein: CSVVAVDSTDTQYF.

The chain uses TRBV30 and TRBJ2-7, with D possibly TRBD2 on 5 matching bases. This CDR3 contains 13 residues. V lost 5 bases and J lost 7, with 18 bases in between. Germline values: CDR1 GTSNPN, CDR2 SVGIG (reference sequence). The CDR3 region is CAWDWGSRGEQYF. Written as DNA, the CDR3 is TGTGCCTGGGACTGGGGTAGCCGAGGGGAGCAGTACTTC.

In this sample, this clone turned up once. The genes are TRBV13 and TRBJ2-4, with 9 bases fitting TRBD2. The V segment lost 2 bases and the J segment 7 bases; nucleotides outside the gene matches: 6. The length of the CDR3 is 15 residues. Germline lookup yields CDR1 PRHDT and CDR2 FYEKMQ (reference sequence). CDR3 bases: TGTGCCAGCAGCTTATTAGCGGGAGAGGGGAACATTCAGTACTTC. Translating it yields CASSLLAGEGNIQYF.

The chain carries TRBV5-6 and TRBJ1-5; the D gene is possibly TRBD1 (5 bases). The germline V and J ends were trimmed by 4 bases and 4 bases, with 18 bases remaining between them. This CDR3 has 16 amino acids. The V gene's germline CDR1 is SGHDT and CDR2 YYEEEE. CDR3 in DNA: TGTGCCAGCAGCAAGGTCTGGGACGGGACTAATCAGCCCCAGCATTTT. The encoded protein is CASSKVWDGTNQPQHF.

The chain carries TRBV10-1 and TRBJ1-3, with 8 bases aligning to TRBD1. Germline V gene data show CDR1 as WNHNN and CDR2 as SYGVQD (reference sequence). J gave up 0 bases and V 6 bases, and 13 bases lay outside the gene matches. CDR3 size: 18 residues. The CDR3 sequence is CASSEPGQGVSSGNTIYF. Written as DNA, the CDR3 is TGCGCCAGCAGCGAACCAGGACAGGGAGTATCCTCTGGAAACACCATATATTTT.

This chain connects TRBV12-2 to TRBJ2-3; TRBD2 reflects the table's D call only, with no check against the DNA. TRBV12-2 is a pseudogene segment. The CDR3 has 19 residues. CDR3 amino acids: CASRLVPGLANSSTDTQYF. CDR3 coding DNA: TGTGCAAGTCGCTTAGTCCCGGGACTAGCCAATTCAAGCACAGATACGCAGTATTTT.

This sequence joins TRBV19 and TRBJ2-7; 8 bases align to TRBD2. The CDR3 consists of 17 residues. The ends lost 6 bases at V and 0 bases at J; junction bases unmatched: 13. Per germline, CDR1 LNHDA and CDR2 SQIVND (reference sequence). The CDR3 spells CASSLLAGRPSSYEQYF. The CDR3 DNA is TGTGCCAGTAGCCTGTTAGCGGGACGACCTAGCTCCTACGAGCAGTACTTC.

This sequence joins TRBV6-1 and TRBJ2-1, with unresolved D. Trimming left V 5 bases short and J 6 bases short, with 17 bases between. Germline V gives CDR1 MNHNS, CDR2 SASEGT. CDR3 size: 15 residues. CDR3 sequence reads: CASSPRSVVGNEQFF. The CDR3 nucleotides are TGTGCCAGCAGTCCCCGGTCGGTAGTGGGCAATGAGCAGTTCTTC.

The count of this clone is one. The CDR3 reads CASSFTGYPDNEQFF. The CDR3, as DNA: TGTGCCAGCAGCTTTACAGGATACCCGGACAATGAGCAGTTCTTC. This chain joins TRBV13 and TRBJ2-1; D might be TRBD1 (5 bases). CDR1 and CDR2 from the germline V gene are PRHDT and FYEKMQ (reference sequence). The length of the CDR3 is 15 residues. The germline V and J ends were trimmed by 3 bases and 5 bases, with 14 bases remaining between them.

CDR3: CASSLGDYNEQFF. The CDR3 DNA is TGTGCCAGCAGCTTAGGAGACTACAATGAGCAGTTCTTC. The chain links TRBV7-6 to TRBJ2-1; D unclear. This CDR3 contains 13 residues. CDR1 is SGHVS and CDR2 is FNYEAQ in the germline V gene. V was pared by 1 base and J by 3 bases, with 4 bases between.

A few counts support this clone. This chain joins TRBV5-4 and TRBJ1-2, with D possibly TRBD1 on 6 matching bases. Germline V gene lookup returns CDR1 SGHNT and CDR2 YYREEE (reference sequence). CDR3 length: 16 residues. The V gene lost 4 bases and the J gene lost 4 bases, with 20 bases spanning the gap. CDR3 bases: TGTGCCAGCAGCCAAGATGTCGGCAGGGGACCCTATGGCTACACCTTC. It yields the protein CASSQDVGRGPYGYTF.

The chain recombines TRBV9 with TRBJ2-3, with D possibly being TRBD1 (6 bases). Germline assignment: CDR1 SGDLS and CDR2 YYNGEE. V dropped 0 bases and J dropped 6 bases, with 14 bases sitting between them. This CDR3 is built from 15 residues. The CDR3 loop is CASSVVGGAVDTQYF. CDR3 DNA: TGTGCCAGCAGCGTAGTAGGGGGAGCGGTGGATACGCAGTATTTT.

The CDR3: CASSSTPGTGLLYGYTF. DNA for the CDR3: TGTGCCAGCAGCTCGACTCCCGGGACAGGGCTTCTTTATGGCTACACCTTC. This chain connects TRBV7-8 to TRBJ1-2, with TRBD1 matching over 9 bases. Looked up from germline, CDR1 is SGHVS and CDR2 is FQNEAQ. The V and J ends lost 4 bases and 5 bases, in that order; junction bases with no gene match: 14. This CDR3 has 17 amino acids.

The genes are TRBV27 and TRBJ2-7; 8 nucleotides match TRBD1. V shed 5 bases and J 9 bases; nucleotides not matched to a gene: 9. Germline V CDR1 and CDR2: MNHEY, SMNVEV (reference sequence). This CDR3 is built from 13 residues. As DNA, the CDR3 is TGTGCCAGCAGTGTGACAGGGGTGGGGGGGCAGTACTTC. Translated: CASSVTGVGGQYF.

This rearrangement joins TRBV7-9 to TRBJ1-3; D remains unclear. V lost 5 bases to trimming and J lost 0 bases, with 5 bases between them. This CDR3 contains 13 residues. Germline CDR1 is SEHNR and CDR2 is FQNEAQ (reference sequence). The CDR3 here is CASSAVSGNTIYF. CDR3 DNA: TGTGCCAGCAGCGCGGTCTCTGGAAACACCATATATTTT.

J is TRBJ1-1 and V is TRBV9; no definite D call. Germline CDR1 and CDR2: SGDLS and YYNGEE. V lost 4 bases, J lost 1 base, and 8 bases lay in between. The CDR3 spans 13 residues. CDR3: CASSPRPNTEAFF. The CDR3 DNA sequence: TGTGCCAGCAGCCCTCGCCCGAACACTGAAGCTTTCTTT.

This clone occurred a few times. The V and J genes are TRBV4-3 and TRBJ1-4, with a weak D call TRBD1 (6 bases). Trimming pared 0 bases from V and 8 bases from J, leaving 16 bases between. The CDR3 is 16 residues long. Per germline, CDR1 LGHNA and CDR2 YSLEER. The CDR3 DNA follows: TGCGCCAGCAGCCAAGAATCGGCAGGGGAGGGGGAAAAACTGTTTTTT. This translates into CASSQESAGEGEKLFF.

CDR3 residues: CASSLVGGADTQYF. The CDR3 DNA reads as TGCGCCAGCAGCTTGGTAGGGGGCGCAGATACGCAGTATTTT. J is TRBJ2-3 and V is TRBV5-1; 7 bases fit TRBD1. Germline CDR1 and CDR2: SGHRS and YFSETQ. The trim removed 0 bases at V and 4 bases at J, leaving 2 bases unmatched. CDR3 length: 14 amino acids. The full variable domain, with the rest looked up from reference TRBV5-1 and TRBJ2-3, is KAGVTQTPRYLIKTRGQQVTLSCSPISGHRSVSWYQQTPGQGLQFLFEYFSETQRNKGNFPGRFSGRQFSNSRSEMNVSTLELGDSALYLCASSLVGGADTQYFGPGTRLTVL.

The chain recombines TRBV7-9 with TRBJ2-7; the match to TRBD1 covers 8 bases. With 3 bases clipped from V and 6 bases from J, the junction kept 7 bases outside the gene matches. The CDR3 contains 14 residues. CDR1 and CDR2 from the germline V gene are SEHNR and FQNEAQ (reference sequence). The CDR3 region is CASSFSQGASEQYF. Here the CDR3 DNA reads TGTGCCAGCAGCTTCAGTCAGGGGGCGTCCGAGCAGTACTTC.

The chain is built from TRBV5-6 and TRBJ1-2; no clear D gene. CDR3 length: 17 residues. Trimming pared 1 base from V and 0 bases from J, leaving 16 bases between. Per the germline V gene, CDR1 is SGHDT and CDR2 is YYEEEE. The CDR3, as DNA: TGTGCCAGCAGCTTGTTTATAGGGCCGACTACTAACTATGGCTACACCTTC. Translation: CASSLFIGPTTNYGYTF.

The chain uses TRBV6-5 and TRBJ1-2; 11 bases are shared with TRBD1. The CDR3 length is 15 residues. Trimming removed 3 bases from V and 3 bases from J; junction bases left unmatched: 3. Germline CDR1 MNHEY, CDR2 SVGAGI. CDR3 sequence: CASSYGDRGDYGYTF. The CDR3 nucleotides read TGTGCCAGCAGTTATGGGGACAGGGGGGACTATGGCTACACCTTC.

This rearrangement joins TRBV25-1 to TRBJ1-1; maybe TRBD1 (5 bases). The germline CDR1 and CDR2 sequences are MGHDK and SYGVNS. The CDR3 runs to 15 residues. V gave up 3 bases and J gave up 3 bases, with 14 bases separating them. The chain's CDR3 is CASSDLPGEDTEAFF. In DNA, the CDR3 is TGTGCCAGCAGTGATCTACCGGGGGAGGACACTGAAGCTTTCTTT.